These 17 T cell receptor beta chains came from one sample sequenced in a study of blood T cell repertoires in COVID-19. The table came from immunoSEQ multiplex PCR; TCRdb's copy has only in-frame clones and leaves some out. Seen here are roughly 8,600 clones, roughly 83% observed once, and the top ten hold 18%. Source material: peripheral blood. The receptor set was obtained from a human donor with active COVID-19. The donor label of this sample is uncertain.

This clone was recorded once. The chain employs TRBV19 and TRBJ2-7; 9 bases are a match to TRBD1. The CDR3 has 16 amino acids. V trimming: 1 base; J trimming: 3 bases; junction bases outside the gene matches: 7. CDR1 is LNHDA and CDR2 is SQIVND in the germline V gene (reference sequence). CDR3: CASSIGSGTGFYEQYF. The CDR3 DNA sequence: TGTGCCAGTAGTATAGGTTCCGGGACAGGGTTCTACGAGCAGTACTTC.

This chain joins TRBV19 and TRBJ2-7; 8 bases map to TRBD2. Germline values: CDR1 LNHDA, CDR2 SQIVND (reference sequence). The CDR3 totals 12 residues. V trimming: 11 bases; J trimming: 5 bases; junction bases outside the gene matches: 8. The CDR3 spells CASHGGGNEQYF. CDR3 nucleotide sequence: TGTGCCTCCCACGGGGGGGGAAACGAGCAGTACTTC.

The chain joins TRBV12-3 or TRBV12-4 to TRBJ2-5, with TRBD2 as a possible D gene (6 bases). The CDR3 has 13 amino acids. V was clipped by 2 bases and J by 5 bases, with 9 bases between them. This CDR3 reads CASSLWGGETQYF. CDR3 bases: TGTGCCAGCAGTTTATGGGGAGGCGAGACCCAGTACTTC.

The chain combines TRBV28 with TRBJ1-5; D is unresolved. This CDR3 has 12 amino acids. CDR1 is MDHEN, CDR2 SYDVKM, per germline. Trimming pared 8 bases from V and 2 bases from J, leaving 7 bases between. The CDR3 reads CASGRGNQPQHF. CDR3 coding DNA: TGTGCCAGCGGGAGGGGCAATCAGCCCCAGCATTTT.

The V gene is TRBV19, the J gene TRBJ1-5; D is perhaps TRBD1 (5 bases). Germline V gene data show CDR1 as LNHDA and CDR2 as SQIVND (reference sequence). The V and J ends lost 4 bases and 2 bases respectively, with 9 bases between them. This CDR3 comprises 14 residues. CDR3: CASSSEQGNQPQHF. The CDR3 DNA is TGTGCCAGTAGTAGCGAACAGGGCAATCAGCCCCAGCATTTT.

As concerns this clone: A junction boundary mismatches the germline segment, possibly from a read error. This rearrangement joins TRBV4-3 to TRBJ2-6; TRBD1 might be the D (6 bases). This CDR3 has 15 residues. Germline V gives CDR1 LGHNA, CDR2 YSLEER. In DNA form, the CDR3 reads TGCGCCAGCAGCACGGACAGCTCTGGGGCCAACGTCCTGATTTTC. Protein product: CASSTDSSGANVLIF.

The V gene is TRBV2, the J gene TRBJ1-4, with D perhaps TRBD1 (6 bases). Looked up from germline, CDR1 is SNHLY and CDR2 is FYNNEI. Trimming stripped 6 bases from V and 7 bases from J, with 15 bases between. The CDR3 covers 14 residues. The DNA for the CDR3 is TGTGCCAGCAGCCTTCAGGGAGGGGGTGAAAAACTGTTTTTT. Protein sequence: CASSLQGGGEKLFF. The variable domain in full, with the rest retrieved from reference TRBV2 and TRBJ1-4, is EPEVTQTPSHQVTQMGQEVILRCVPISNHLYFYWYRQILGQKVEFLVSFYNNEISEKSEIFDDQFSVERPDGSNFTLKIRSTKLEDSAMYFCASSLQGGGEKLFFGSGTQLSVL.

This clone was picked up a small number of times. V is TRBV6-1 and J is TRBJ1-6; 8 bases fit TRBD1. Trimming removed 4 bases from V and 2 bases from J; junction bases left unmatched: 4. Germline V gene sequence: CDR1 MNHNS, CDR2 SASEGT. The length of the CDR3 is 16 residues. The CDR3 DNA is TGTGCCAGCAGTGGGTCAGGGGGCGCCTATAATTCACCCCTCCACTTT. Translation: CASSGSGGAYNSPLHF.

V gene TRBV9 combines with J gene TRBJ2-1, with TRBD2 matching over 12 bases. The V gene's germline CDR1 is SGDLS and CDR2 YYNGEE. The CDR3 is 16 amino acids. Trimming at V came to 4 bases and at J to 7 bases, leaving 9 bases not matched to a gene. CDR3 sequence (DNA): TGTGCCAGCAGCACCCGGACTAGCGGGATTGGAAATGAGCAGTTCTTC. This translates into CASSTRTSGIGNEQFF.

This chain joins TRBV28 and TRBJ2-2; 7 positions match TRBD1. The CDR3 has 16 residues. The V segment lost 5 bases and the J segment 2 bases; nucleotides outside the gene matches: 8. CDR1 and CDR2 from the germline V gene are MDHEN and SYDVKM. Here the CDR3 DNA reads TGTGCCAGCAGTCGTATAGGGACAGCCAACACCGGGGAGCTGTTTTTT. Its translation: CASSRIGTANTGELFF.

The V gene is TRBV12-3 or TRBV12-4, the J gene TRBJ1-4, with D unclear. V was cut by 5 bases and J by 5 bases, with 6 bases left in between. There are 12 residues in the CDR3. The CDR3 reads CASSPSNEKLFF. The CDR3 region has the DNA TGTGCCAGCAGTCCAAGCAATGAAAAACTGTTTTTT.

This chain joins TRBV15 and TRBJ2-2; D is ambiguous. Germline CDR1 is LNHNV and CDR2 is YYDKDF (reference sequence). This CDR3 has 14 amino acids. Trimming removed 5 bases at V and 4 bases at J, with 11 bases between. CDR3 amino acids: CATSYSSGTGELFF. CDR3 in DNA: TGTGCCACCAGCTATAGCTCGGGCACCGGGGAGCTGTTTTTT.

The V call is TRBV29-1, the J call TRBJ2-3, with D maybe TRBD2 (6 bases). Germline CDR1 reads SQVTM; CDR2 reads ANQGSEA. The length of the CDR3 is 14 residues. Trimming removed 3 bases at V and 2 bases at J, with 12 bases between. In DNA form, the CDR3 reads TGCAGCGTTGAGGGTGGGAGGCTCACAGATACGCAGTATTTT. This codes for CSVEGGRLTDTQYF.

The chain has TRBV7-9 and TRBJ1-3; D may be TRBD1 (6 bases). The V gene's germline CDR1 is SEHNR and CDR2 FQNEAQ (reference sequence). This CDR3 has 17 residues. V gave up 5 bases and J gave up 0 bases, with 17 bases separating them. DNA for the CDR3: TGTGCCAGCAGCCCATGGACAGCCGATGGCTCTGGAAACACCATATATTTT. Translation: CASSPWTADGSGNTIYF.

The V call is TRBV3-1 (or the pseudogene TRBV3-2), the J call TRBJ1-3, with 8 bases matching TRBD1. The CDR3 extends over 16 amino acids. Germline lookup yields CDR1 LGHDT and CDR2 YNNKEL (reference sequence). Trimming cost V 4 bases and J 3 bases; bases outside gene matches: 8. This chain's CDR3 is CASSLYGTGYGNTIYF. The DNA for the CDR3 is TGTGCCAGCAGCCTTTACGGGACAGGCTATGGAAACACCATATATTTT.

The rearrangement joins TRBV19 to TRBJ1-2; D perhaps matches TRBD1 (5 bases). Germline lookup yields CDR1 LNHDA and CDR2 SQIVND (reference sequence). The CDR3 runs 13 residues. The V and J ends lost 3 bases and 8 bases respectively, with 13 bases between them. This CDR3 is CASSISRVEGYTF. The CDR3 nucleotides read TGTGCCAGTAGTATCAGCAGGGTTGAGGGCTACACCTTC.

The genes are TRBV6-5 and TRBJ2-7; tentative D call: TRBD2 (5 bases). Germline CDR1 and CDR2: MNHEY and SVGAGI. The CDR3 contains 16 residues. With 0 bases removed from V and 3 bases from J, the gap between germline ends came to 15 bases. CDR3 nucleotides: TGTGCCAGCAGTTACTCGAGGGCGGGCAGCCGCTACGAGCAGTACTTC. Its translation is CASSYSRAGSRYEQYF.